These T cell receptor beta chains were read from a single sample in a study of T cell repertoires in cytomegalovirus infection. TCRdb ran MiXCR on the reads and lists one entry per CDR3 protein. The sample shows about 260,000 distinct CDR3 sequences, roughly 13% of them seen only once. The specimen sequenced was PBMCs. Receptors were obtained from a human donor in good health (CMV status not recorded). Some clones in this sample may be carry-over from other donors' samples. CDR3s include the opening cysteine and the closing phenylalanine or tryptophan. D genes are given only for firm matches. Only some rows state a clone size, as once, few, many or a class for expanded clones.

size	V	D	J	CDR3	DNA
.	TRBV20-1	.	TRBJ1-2	CSAGPAQDTNYGYTF	TGCAGTGCCGGACCCGCCCAGGACACTAACTATGGCTACACCTTC
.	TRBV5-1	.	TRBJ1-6	CASSLADRDIVSPLHF	TGCGCCAGCAGCTTGGCCGATCGGGACATCGTTTCACCCCTCCACTTT
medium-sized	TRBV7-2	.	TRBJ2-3	CASSLARQTDTQYF	TGTGCCAGCAGCTTAGCGCGTCAGACGGATACGCAGTATTTT
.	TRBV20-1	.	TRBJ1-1	CSARWGGAGTEAFF	TGCAGTGCCCGCTGGGGGGGGGCCGGGACTGAAGCTTTCTTT
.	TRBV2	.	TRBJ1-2	CASSEEGFDGYTF	TGTGCCAGCAGTGAAGAGGGGTTCGATGGCTACACCTTC
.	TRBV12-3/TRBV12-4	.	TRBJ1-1	CASSFGGTEAYF	TGTGCCAGCAGTTTTGGGGGCACTGAAGCTTACTTT
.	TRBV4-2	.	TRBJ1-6	CASSQAEGEYSPLHF	TGTGCCAGCAGCCAAGCAGAGGGCGAATATTCACCCCTCCACTTT
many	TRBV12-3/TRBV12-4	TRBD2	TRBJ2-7	CASSPGGLDRSYEQYF	TGTGCCAGCAGTCCGGGGGGACTCGACCGTTCCTACGAGCAGTACTTC
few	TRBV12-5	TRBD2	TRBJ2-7	CASGFIAGGSYEQYF	TGTGCTAGTGGTTTCATAGCGGGAGGGTCCTACGAGCAGTACTTC
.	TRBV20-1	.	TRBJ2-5	CSASLVEETQYF	TGCAGTGCTAGTTTGGTAGAAGAGACCCAGTACTTC
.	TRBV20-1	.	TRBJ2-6	CSARRGANVLTF	TGCAGTGCTAGACGTGGGGCCAACGTCCTGACTTTC
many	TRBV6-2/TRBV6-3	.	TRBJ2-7	CASSYRQAGTYEQYF	TGTGCCAGCAGTTATCGACAGGCCGGGACCTACGAGCAGTACTTC
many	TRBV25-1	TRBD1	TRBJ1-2	CASSDQGGGNGYTF	TGTGCCAGCAGTGATCAGGGGGGAGGCAATGGCTACACCTTC
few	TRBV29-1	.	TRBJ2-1	CSVFLNEQFF	TGCAGCGTTTTTCTCAATGAGCAGTTCTTC
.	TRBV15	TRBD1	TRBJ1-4	CATSRSGTGPGKLFF	TGTGCCACCAGCAGGAGCGGGACAGGGCCTGGAAAACTGTTTTTT
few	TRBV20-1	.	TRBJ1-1	CSARDLGRGNTEAFF	TGCAGTGCTAGAGATTTAGGGCGGGGGAACACTGAAGCTTTCTTT
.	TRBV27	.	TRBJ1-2	CASSRGGGLGYTF	TGTGCCAGCAGCAGAGGGGGGGGCCTTGGCTACACCTTC
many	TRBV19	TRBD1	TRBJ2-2	CASSPRQGRTGELFF	TGTGCCAGTAGCCCAAGACAGGGTCGGACCGGGGAGCTGTTTTTT
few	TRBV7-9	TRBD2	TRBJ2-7	CASSPLVGAGGSYEQYF	TGTGCCAGCAGCCCCCTAGTAGGAGCGGGAGGCTCCTACGAGCAGTACTTC
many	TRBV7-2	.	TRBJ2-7	CASSPDRGYYEQYF	TGTGCCAGCAGCCCGGACAGAGGATACTACGAGCAGTACTTC
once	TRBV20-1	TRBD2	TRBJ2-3	CSATRTSGGDTREYF	TGCAGTGCTACGAGGACTAGCGGGGGCGACACCAGGGAGTATTTT
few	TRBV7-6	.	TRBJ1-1	CASSLLIQTEAFF	TGTGCCAGCAGCTTATTGATTCAAACTGAAGCTTTCTTT
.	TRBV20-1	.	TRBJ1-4	CSARDGAVANEKLFF	TGCAGTGCTAGAGATGGGGCGGTTGCTAATGAAAAACTGTTTTTT